This T cell receptor beta chain is from a study of spatial heterogeneity in lung cancer. The J segment lost 9 bases and the V segment lost 7 bases, leaving 14 bases of the junction unmatched. Germline values: CDR1 MNHNS, CDR2 SASEGT. The CDR3 spans 14 residues. One entry per CDR3 protein results from TCRdb running MiXCR on the 5' RACE reads. The table has approximately 40,000 distinct CDR3 sequences, 12% to 15% seen once; the top ten hold around 56%. Specified time point: sample taken at primary tumor resection. No cells were sorted before sequencing. The whole RNA sequenced was extracted from tumor, nontumor lung or frozen PBMC.

The receptor comes from a male donor with early-stage non-small cell lung cancer. The sequencing here drew on PBMCs, taken at surgery. V gene TRBV6-1 combines with J gene TRBJ1-1; 7 bases map to TRBD1. The CDR3 bases are TGTGCCAGCAACCCACAGGGGTCAGGGTCTAAAGCTTTCTTT. Amino acid sequence: CASNPQGSGSKAFF.